This entry describes one TCR beta chain. The sample originates from a study of technical replicates of blood from four donors. Profiling relied on immunoSEQ multiplex PCR, and the TCRdb table lists in-frame clones only, not all of them. Among 60,000 to 70,000 clones listed, 95% to 98% were seen once. The source of this sequence is a human donor in good health. The sample was T cells isolated from PBMCs.

CDR3 residues: CASSWEDRSSSGYTF. The CDR3 bases are TGCGCCAGCAGCTGGGAGGACCGCTCAAGCTCGGGCTACACCTTC. The chain uses TRBV5-1 and TRBJ1-2; D not certain. The CDR3 covers 15 residues. Trimming removed 3 bases at V and 8 bases at J, with 20 bases between. The germline V gene has CDR1 SGHRS and CDR2 YFSETQ. Looking up the rest from reference TRBV5-1 and TRBJ1-2 gives the full variable domain: KAGVTQTPRYLIKTRGQQVTLSCSPISGHRSVSWYQQTPGQGLQFLFEYFSETQRNKGNFPGRFSGRQFSNSRSEMNVSTLELGDSALYLCASSWEDRSSSGYTFGSGTRLTVV.